This TCR beta chain originates from a study of blood T cell repertoires in COVID-19. Assay: immunoSEQ multiplex PCR; the TCRdb copy retains only in-frame clones and omits some. Among roughly 90,000 clones listed, roughly nine tenths were seen once. The CDR3 has 13 residues. Trimming removed 1 base at V and 4 bases at J, with 5 bases between. CDR1 and CDR2 (germline): MGHRA, YSYEKL. The TCR comes from a man between 45 and 60 years old with acute or convalescent COVID-19. What was sequenced was peripheral blood. V is TRBV4-1 and J is TRBJ1-5, with D uncertain. The chain's CDR3 is CASSQVPNQPQHF. The CDR3 region has the DNA TGCGCCAGCAGCCAAGTTCCGAATCAGCCCCAGCATTTT.